Following are 10 T cell receptor beta chains from one sample sequenced in a study of metastatic and nonmetastatic thyroid tumors. Every patient was untreated before thyroid surgery. TCRdb reprocessed the PCR reads using MiXCR. This sample has around 37,000 clones, with roughly 20% found just once. Sequencing was performed on blood. All receptors derive from a female donor with papillary thyroid cancer or a benign thyroid nodule (not recorded which). Some clones in this sample may be carry-over from other donors' samples.

This clone has a count of ten or more. V is TRBV11-3 and J is TRBJ2-3; 9 bases agree with TRBD2. CDR1 is SGHNT and CDR2 is YENEEA in the germline V gene. The CDR3 has 15 residues. Trimming took 8 bases from V and 1 from J; bases not matched to a gene: 7. CDR3 nucleotides: TGTGCCAGCTCGCCTAGCGGGACGCGCACAGATACGCAGTATTTT. It codes for CASSPSGTRTDTQYF.

J is TRBJ2-7 and V is TRBV27, with 12 bases identical to TRBD2. Trimming took 2 bases from V and 1 from J; bases not matched to a gene: 9. CDR3 length: 18 residues. Germline V lookup: CDR1 MNHEY, CDR2 SMNVEV (reference sequence). CDR3 bases: TGTGCCAGCAGTTTAAGGGTGGGACTAGCGGGCGTATCCTACGAGCAGTACTTC. Amino acid sequence: CASSLRVGLAGVSYEQYF.

This clone appeared many times. V is TRBV18 and J is TRBJ2-3; no definite D call. CDR1 KGHSH and CDR2 LQKENI come from the germline V gene. CDR3 length: 14 amino acids. V was trimmed by 4 bases and J by 4 bases, leaving 12 bases between them. Here the CDR3 DNA reads TGTGCCAGCTCACTAACCGGACGATCAGATACGCAGTATTTT. Protein product: CASSLTGRSDTQYF.

This clone was detected many times. The chain employs TRBV5-6 and TRBJ2-7; no firm D call. Germline V lookup: CDR1 SGHDT, CDR2 YYEEEE. Trimming took 0 bases from V and 1 from J, leaving 5 bases between them. This CDR3 is built from 13 residues. The CDR3 sequence is CASSLVRSYEQYF. The CDR3 nucleotides are TGTGCCAGCAGCTTGGTAAGGTCCTACGAGCAGTACTTC.

This clone has a count of ten or more. The V call is TRBV11-1, the J call TRBJ1-3, with TRBD1 as a possible D gene (5 bases). Germline loops: CDR1 SGHAT, CDR2 FQDESV (reference sequence). V dropped 4 bases and J dropped 4 bases, with 17 bases sitting between them. The CDR3 loop spans 16 amino acids. The CDR3 nucleotides read TGTGCCAGCAGCTCCACCGACGGGGGGTCAGGAAACACCATATATTTT. It codes for CASSSTDGGSGNTIYF.

This clone was recorded a few times. Written as DNA, the CDR3 is TGTGCCAGCAACACCATCTATAAGATAGCGGGAGGTAATTTCCCCGGGGAGCTGTTTTTT. Its protein is CASNTIYKIAGGNFPGELFF. The chain links TRBV21-1 to TRBJ2-2; the tabulated D call, TRBD2, remains unverified against the DNA. TRBV21-1 is a documented pseudogene. The CDR3 loop spans 20 amino acids.

For this clone: The conserved closing phenylalanine or tryptophan is absent in this CDR3, likely reflecting a read error. The DNA is left out, because the CDR3 cannot be placed on it with certainty; the CDR3 is given as TCRdb lists it. The chain uses TRBV4-1 and TRBJ2-4; the D call of TRBD1 is as the table states it, not checked on the DNA. Looked up from germline, CDR1 is MGHRA and CDR2 is YSYEKL. Ends included, the CDR3 has 15 residues. The CDR3 sequence is CASSQVRGRPGGKFL.

The chain carries TRBV19 and TRBJ2-7, with D maybe TRBD1 (6 bases). Trimming cost V 3 bases and J 9 bases, with 15 bases left between them. This CDR3 spans 13 amino acids. The germline V gene encodes CDR1 LNHDA and CDR2 SQIVND (reference sequence). The CDR3 spells CASSMDQGSVQYF. As DNA, the CDR3 is TGTGCCAGTAGTATGGATCAGGGGTCGGTGCAGTACTTC.

The V and J genes are TRBV5-6 and TRBJ2-5; TRBD2 matches at 10 bases. The CDR3 consists of 15 residues. Germline values: CDR1 SGHDT, CDR2 YYEEEE. V was clipped by 1 base and J by 5 bases; unmatched bases: 5. The DNA for the CDR3 is TGTGCCAGCAGCTTGCTAGCGGGAGATGCGGAGACCCAGTACTTC. Encoded protein: CASSLLAGDAETQYF.

This rearrangement joins TRBV7-9 to TRBJ2-1; 7 positions agree with TRBD2. CDR1 and CDR2 from the germline V gene are SEHNR and FQNEAQ (reference sequence). The V and J ends lost 1 base and 6 bases, in that order; junction bases with no gene match: 0. The CDR3 covers 13 residues. For the CDR3, the DNA is TGTGCCAGCAGCTTAGGGACTAGCAATGAGCAGTTCTTC. This gives the protein CASSLGTSNEQFF. Full variable domain (remainder filled in from reference TRBV7-9 and TRBJ2-1): DTGVSQNPRHKITKRGQNVTFRCDPISEHNRLYWYRQTLGQGPEFLTYFQNEAQLEKSRLLSDRFSAERPKGSFSTLEIQRTEQGDSAMYLCASSLGTSNEQFFGPGTRLTVL.